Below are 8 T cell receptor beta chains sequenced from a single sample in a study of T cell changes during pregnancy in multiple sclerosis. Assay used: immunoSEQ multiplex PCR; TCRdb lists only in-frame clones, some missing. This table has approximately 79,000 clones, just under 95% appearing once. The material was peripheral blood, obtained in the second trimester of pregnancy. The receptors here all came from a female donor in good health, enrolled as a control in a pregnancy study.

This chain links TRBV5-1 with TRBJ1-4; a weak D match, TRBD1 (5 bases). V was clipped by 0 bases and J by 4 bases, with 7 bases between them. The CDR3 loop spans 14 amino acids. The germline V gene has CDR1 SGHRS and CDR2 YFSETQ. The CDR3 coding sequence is TGCGCCAGCAGCTTGGAAAGGGGTAATGAAAAACTGTTTTTT. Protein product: CASSLERGNEKLFF.

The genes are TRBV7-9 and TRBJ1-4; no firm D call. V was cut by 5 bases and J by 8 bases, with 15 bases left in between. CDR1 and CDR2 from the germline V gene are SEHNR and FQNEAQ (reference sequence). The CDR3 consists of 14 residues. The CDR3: CASSPWQVGEKLFF. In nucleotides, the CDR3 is TGTGCCAGCAGCCCATGGCAGGTTGGAGAAAAACTGTTTTTT. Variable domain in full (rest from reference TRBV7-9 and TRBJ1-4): DTGVSQNPRHKITKRGQNVTFRCDPISEHNRLYWYRQTLGQGPEFLTYFQNEAQLEKSRLLSDRFSAERPKGSFSTLEIQRTEQGDSAMYLCASSPWQVGEKLFFGSGTQLSVL.

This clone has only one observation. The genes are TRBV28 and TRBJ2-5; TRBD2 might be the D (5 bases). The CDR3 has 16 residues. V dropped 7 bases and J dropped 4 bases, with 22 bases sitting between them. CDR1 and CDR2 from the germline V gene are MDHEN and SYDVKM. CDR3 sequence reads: CASTRAGIPKGETQYF. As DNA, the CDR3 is TGTGCCAGCACCAGAGCCGGGATACCTAAGGGAGAGACCCAGTACTTC. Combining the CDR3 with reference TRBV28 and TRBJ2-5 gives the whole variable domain DVKVTQSSRYLVKRTGEKVFLECVQDMDHENMFWYRQDPGLGLRLIYFSYDVKMKEKGDIPEGYSVSREKKERFSLILESASTNQTSMYLCASTRAGIPKGETQYFGPGTRLLVL.

In DNA form, the CDR3 reads TGCAGCGGTGGGTCCTCGACGGGGAACTATGGCTACACCTTC. Protein product: CSGGSSTGNYGYTF. This chain uses TRBV29-1 with TRBJ1-2; D gene uncertain. CDR3 length: 14 amino acids. The ends were cut back, 7 bases at V and 2 bases at J, with 17 bases in the middle. Germline assignment: CDR1 SQVTM and CDR2 ANQGSEA.

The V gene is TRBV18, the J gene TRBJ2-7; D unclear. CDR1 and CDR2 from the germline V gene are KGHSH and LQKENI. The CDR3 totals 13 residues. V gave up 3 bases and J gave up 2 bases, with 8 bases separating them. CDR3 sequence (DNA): TGTGCCAGCTCACCCACACTAACCTACGAGCAGTACTTC. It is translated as CASSPTLTYEQYF.

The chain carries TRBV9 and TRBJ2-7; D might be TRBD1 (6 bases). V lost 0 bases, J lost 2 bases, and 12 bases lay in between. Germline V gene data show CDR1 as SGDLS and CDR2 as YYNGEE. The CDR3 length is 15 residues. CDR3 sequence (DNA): TGTGCCAGCAGCGTAGGGGGGCCGGCGGCCTACGAGCAGTACTTC. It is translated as CASSVGGPAAYEQYF.

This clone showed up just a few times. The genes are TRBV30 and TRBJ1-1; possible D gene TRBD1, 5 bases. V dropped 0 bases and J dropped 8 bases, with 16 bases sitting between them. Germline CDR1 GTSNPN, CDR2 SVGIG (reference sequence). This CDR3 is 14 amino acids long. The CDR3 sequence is CAWSVLGGGREAFF. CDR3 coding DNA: TGTGCCTGGAGTGTCCTCGGGGGAGGGCGGGAAGCTTTCTTT.

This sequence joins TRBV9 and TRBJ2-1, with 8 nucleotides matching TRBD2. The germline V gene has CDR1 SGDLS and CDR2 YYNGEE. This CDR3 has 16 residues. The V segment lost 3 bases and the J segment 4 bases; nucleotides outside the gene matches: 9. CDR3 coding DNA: TGTGCCAGCAGCGGGATCCGGGGGGGACTATACAATGAGCAGTTCTTC. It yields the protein CASSGIRGGLYNEQFF. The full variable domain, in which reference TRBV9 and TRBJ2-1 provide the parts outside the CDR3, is DSGVTQTPKHLITATGQRVTLRCSPRSGDLSVYWYQQSLDQGLQFLIQYYNGEERAKGNILERFSAQQFPDLHSELNLSSLELGDSALYFCASSGIRGGLYNEQFFGPGTRLTVL.